The rows below give T cell receptor beta chains drawn from one sample of a study of OX40 agonist ivuxolimab in advanced cancers. The method was immunoSEQ multiplex PCR; TCRdb's version includes in-frame clones alone and lacks a portion of them. The table has about 96,000 clones, approximately 80% seen once. The starting material was CD4+ or CD8+ T cells sorted from blood, obtained in a trial of the OX40 agonist ivuxolimab. These receptors were taken from an adult with an advanced solid tumor such as melanoma, head and neck, liver or kidney cancer. CDR3s include the opening cysteine and the closing phenylalanine or tryptophan. The D gene is left open where the match is weak. Size is omitted from some rows. Given values are once, few, many or a class for expanded clones.

j_call v_call d_call clone_size cdr3_nt cdr3_aa
TRBJ2-6 TRBV11-2 NA NA TGTGCCAGCAGGGATATTCCTGGGGCCAACGTCCTGACTTTC CASRDIPGANVLTF
TRBJ2-1 TRBV7-7 TRBD2 NA TGTGCCAGCAGCTTAACCAGCGGGGGATACAATGAGCAGTTCTTC CASSLTSGGYNEQFF
TRBJ2-7 TRBV27 TRBD2 NA TGTGCCAGCAGTTTAGGGACTAGCGACTTCTACGAGCAGTACTTC CASSLGTSDFYEQYF
TRBJ2-3 TRBV2 NA NA TGTGCCAGCAATTTAGGCCCAGATACGCAGTATTTT CASNLGPDTQYF
TRBJ1-4 TRBV6-6 NA NA TGTGCCAGCAGACCAGGACGGGAAAAACTGTTTTTT CASRPGREKLFF
TRBJ2-3 TRBV7-9 NA NA TGTGCCAGCAGCTTTACTAGCTTCGATACGCAGTATTTT CASSFTSFDTQYF
TRBJ1-5 TRBV25-1 NA NA TGTGCCAGCAGTGGGACAGACAATCAGCCCCAGCATTTT CASSGTDNQPQHF
TRBJ2-2 TRBV7-2 TRBD1 NA TGTGCCAGCAGCCTACTTTCTGGGGGGACAGGTGCCGGGGAGCTGTTTTTT CASSLLSGGTGAGELFF
TRBJ1-5 TRBV6-5 NA NA TGTGCCAGCAGTTATAAAGTTAGCAATCAGCCCCAGCATTTT CASSYKVSNQPQHF
TRBJ2-3 TRBV12-5 NA once TGTGCTAGTGGTTTGGTACCCCCCGATACGCAGTATTTT CASGLVPPDTQYF
TRBJ1-5 TRBV30 TRBD1 NA TGTGCCTGGAGTGCCCAGGGGGCGCAGCCCCAGCATTTT CAWSAQGAQPQHF
TRBJ2-3 TRBV11-2 NA NA TGTGCCAGCAGCTTAGCCAGACTAGGGGGCACAGATACGCAGTATTTT CASSLARLGGTDTQYF
TRBJ2-3 TRBV6-1 NA NA TGTGCCAGCAGTGAGCAGGCGAGCGGGCTCAGCACAGATACGCAGTATTTT CASSEQASGLSTDTQYF